This TCR beta chain emerged from a study of molecular identifiers for immune sequencing clone quantification. The germline V and J ends were trimmed by 6 bases and 3 bases, with 9 bases remaining between them. CDR3 length equals 12 residues. Preparation of the bulk TCR libraries relied on previously described methods and listed TCR primers. TCRdb passed the PCR reads through MiXCR, listing each CDR3 protein once. The table records about 640,000 distinct CDR3 sequences, just under 20% of them present only once. In its sample, this clonotype was seen a few times. Sequenced input: naive CD8+ T cells from blood, with Jurkat cell RNA spiked in. The sample's subset: FACS-sorted CD8+CD4-CCR7+CD45RA+ naive T cells. This TCR was sampled from a human donor in good health. Some libraries in this study had Jurkat cell RNA spiked in. This rearrangement joins TRBV12-3 or TRBV12-4 to TRBJ2-7; TRBD2 is a possible D gene (6 bases). The chain's CDR3 is CASSNSGYEQYF. The CDR3, as DNA: TGTGCCAGCAGCAATAGCGGCTACGAGCAGTACTTC.